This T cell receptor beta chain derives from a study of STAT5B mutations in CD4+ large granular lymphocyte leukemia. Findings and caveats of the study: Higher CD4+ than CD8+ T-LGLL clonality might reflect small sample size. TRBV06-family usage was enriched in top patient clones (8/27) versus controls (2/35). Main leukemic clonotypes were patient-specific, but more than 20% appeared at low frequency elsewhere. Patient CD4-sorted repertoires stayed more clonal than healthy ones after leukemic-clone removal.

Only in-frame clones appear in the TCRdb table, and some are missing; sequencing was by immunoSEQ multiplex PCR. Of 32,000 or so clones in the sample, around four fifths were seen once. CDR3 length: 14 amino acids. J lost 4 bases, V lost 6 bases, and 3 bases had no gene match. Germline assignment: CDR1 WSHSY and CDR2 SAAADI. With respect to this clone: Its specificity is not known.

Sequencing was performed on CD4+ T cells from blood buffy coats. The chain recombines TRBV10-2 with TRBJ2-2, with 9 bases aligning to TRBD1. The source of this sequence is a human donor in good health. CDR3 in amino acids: CASSGTGFTGELFF. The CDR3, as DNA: TGCGCCAGCAGCGGGACAGGGTTCACCGGGGAGCTGTTTTTT.